A selection of T cell receptor beta chains follows, all from one sample in a study of shared clonotypes between healthy human individuals. Clones were sequenced by immunoSEQ multiplex PCR, and TCRdb holds only the in-frame ones, with some missing. The profile shows approximately 1.4 million clones, 95% to 99% of them singletons. The sequenced sample was naive CD4+ T cells sorted from blood. These receptors were obtained from a man under 40 in good health. Each CDR3 is given with its conserved first and last residue. D genes are given only for firm matches.

d_call j_call v_call cdr3_aa cdr3_nt
. TRBJ2-2 TRBV11-2 CASSLGLASTGELFF TGTGCCAGCAGCTTAGGGTTAGCCAGCACCGGGGAGCTGTTTTTT
TRBD1 TRBJ2-1 TRBV7-2 CASSVTPGQNNEQFF TGTGCCAGCAGCGTGACACCGGGACAGAACAATGAGCAGTTCTTC
. TRBJ1-5 TRBV28 CASRGGGSQHF TGTGCCAGCAGGGGAGGAGGGTCCCAGCATTTT
. TRBJ2-1 TRBV28 CASSLYDEQFF TGTGCCAGCAGTTTATACGATGAGCAGTTCTTC
TRBD1 TRBJ2-1 TRBV5-1 CASRGTGVSYNEQFF TGCGCCAGCAGAGGGACAGGGGTTTCCTACAATGAGCAGTTCTTC
. TRBJ2-2 TRBV21-1 CASSNRGQGLSTGELFF TGTGCCAGCAGCAATCGGGGACAGGGCTTAAGCACCGGGGAGCTGTTTTTT
. TRBJ1-1 TRBV18 CASSPPGLNTEAFF TGTGCCAGCTCACCTCCGGGTTTGAACACTGAAGCTTTCTTT
TRBD2 TRBJ2-1 TRBV29-1 CSVRFLAAYNEQFF TGCAGCGTCCGGTTTCTAGCGGCATACAATGAGCAGTTCTTC
TRBD1 TRBJ2-5 TRBV28 CASSAQQGARQETQYF TGTGCCAGCAGTGCTCAACAGGGGGCGAGGCAAGAGACCCAGTACTTC
. TRBJ2-1 TRBV7-3 CASSPRRSKSINEQFF TGTGCCAGCAGCCCCAGACGGAGCAAAAGTATCAATGAGCAGTTCTTC
. TRBJ2-1 TRBV6-5 CATNSLSYNEQFF TGTGCCACAAACTCCCTCTCCTACAATGAGCAGTTCTTC
TRBD1 TRBJ1-2 TRBV5-4 CASSIEQGLNYGYTF TGTGCCAGCAGCATTGAACAGGGGCTGAACTATGGCTACACCTTC
. TRBJ1-5 TRBV5-1 CASSADSNQPQHF TGCGCCAGCAGCGCGGATAGCAATCAGCCCCAGCATTTT
TRBD2 TRBJ2-5 TRBV5-1 CASSLEAGAETQYF TGCGCCAGCAGCTTGGAGGCGGGAGCTGAGACCCAGTACTTC
. TRBJ1-2 TRBV11-2 CASSLVPGSNYGYTF TGTGCCAGCAGCTTAGTCCCAGGGAGTAACTATGGCTACACCTTC
. TRBJ2-5 TRBV7-2 CASSLYNRAQYF TGTGCCAGCAGCTTATATAATAGGGCCCAGTACTTC
TRBD2 TRBJ2-1 TRBV29-1 CSVLAGAVSDEQFF TGCAGCGTATTAGCGGGAGCTGTATCCGATGAGCAGTTCTTC
TRBD2 TRBJ2-7 TRBV27 CASSQLSGSPSYEQYF TGTGCCAGCAGTCAGCTCAGCGGGAGCCCCTCCTACGAGCAGTACTTC
. TRBJ1-1 TRBV9 CASSPTVNTEAFF TGTGCCAGCAGCCCAACGGTGAACACTGAAGCTTTCTTT
. TRBJ1-1 TRBV29-1 CSVAGENTEAFF TGCAGCGTTGCCGGGGAGAACACTGAAGCTTTCTTT
. TRBJ1-2 TRBV5-1 CASSLAGNYGYTF TGCGCCAGCAGCTTGGCCGGAAACTATGGCTACACCTTC
. TRBJ1-5 TRBV19 CASTVSGGSNQPQHF TGTGCCAGTACCGTATCTGGAGGGAGCAATCAGCCCCAGCATTTT
. TRBJ2-3 TRBV5-1 CASSLVPGVTDTQYF TGCGCCAGCAGCTTGGTTCCTGGAGTCACAGATACGCAGTATTTT
. TRBJ2-7 TRBV7-2 CASSLGPWDEQYF TGTGCCAGCAGCTTAGGTCCCTGGGACGAGCAGTACTTC
TRBD1 TRBJ2-7 TRBV29-1 CSVGPTGGGYEQYF TGCAGCGTTGGACCGACAGGGGGCGGCTACGAGCAGTACTTC
. TRBJ2-7 TRBV19 CATQGAYEQYF TGTGCCACCCAGGGAGCGTACGAGCAGTACTTC
TRBD2 TRBJ2-1 TRBV18 CASSPLTSGFSYNEQFF TGTGCCAGCTCACCCCTGACTAGCGGATTTTCCTACAATGAGCAGTTCTTC
. TRBJ2-7 TRBV9 CASTPDSSSYEQYF TGTGCCAGCACCCCGGACAGTAGCTCCTACGAGCAGTACTTC
TRBD2 TRBJ2-3 TRBV25-1 CASSAASGKWTDTQYF TGTGCCAGCAGTGCGGCTAGCGGGAAATGGACAGATACGCAGTATTTT
. TRBJ1-3 TRBV5-1 CASSSGVGQSLSGNTIYF TGCGCCAGCAGCTCTGGAGTTGGACAGAGCCTCTCTGGAAACACCATATATTTT
. TRBJ2-5 TRBV29-1 CSVEEGGWTQYF TGCAGCGTTGAAGAGGGTGGTTGGACCCAGTACTTC
TRBD1 TRBJ1-1 TRBV30 CAWGATGVLTEAFF TGTGCCTGGGGGGCGACAGGGGTGCTCACTGAAGCTTTCTTT
. TRBJ2-5 TRBV15 CATSRAGETQYF TGTGCCACCAGCAGAGCTGGAGAGACCCAGTACTTC
. TRBJ1-2 TRBV6-1 CASSETRKSMSYTF TGTGCCAGCAGTGAAACGAGGAAGAGTATGAGCTACACCTTC
. TRBJ1-2 TRBV5-1 CASGGVGYGYTF TGCGCCAGCGGAGGGGTAGGATATGGCTACACCTTC
. TRBJ1-2 TRBV18 CASSRAGDNYGYTF TGTGCCAGCTCCCGGGCAGGGGACAACTATGGCTACACCTTC
. TRBJ1-1 TRBV28 CASSTGVTEAFF TGTGCCAGCAGTACGGGAGTCACTGAAGCTTTCTTT
. TRBJ2-5 TRBV18 CASTPLNETQYF TGTGCCAGCACCCCTCTTAATGAGACCCAGTACTTC